The rows below give T cell receptor beta chains drawn from one sample of a study of blood T cell repertoires in COVID-19. Generated by immunoSEQ multiplex PCR, the TCRdb table keeps only in-frame clones and is missing some. The profile shows 150,000 to 200,000 clones, 81% of them singletons. Material for sequencing was peripheral blood. The receptors shown here come from a woman aged 35 to 49 with COVID-19, enrolled during active disease. Both conserved end residues are part of each CDR3. A D gene is named only where the DNA matches it firmly. Size is omitted from some rows. Given values are once, few, many or a class for expanded clones.

TRBD1	TRBV7-9	TRBJ2-1	.	TGTGCCAGCAGCTCTACTACGACAGGGGCTCTATACAATGAGCAGTTCTTC	CASSSTTTGALYNEQFF
.	TRBV18	TRBJ1-2	.	TGTGCCAGCTCACCAATCGCGTCGGACTCTAACTATGGCTACACCTTC	CASSPIASDSNYGYTF
.	TRBV7-3	TRBJ2-1	.	TGTGCCAGCAGCTTAGGTAGCGGATCTTACAATGAGCAGTTCTTC	CASSLGSGSYNEQFF
TRBD1	TRBV7-9	TRBJ2-3	.	TGTGCCAGCAGCCAACGGCTCGGACAGGGGGCGAATCCAGATACGCAGTATTTT	CASSQRLGQGANPDTQYF
.	TRBV30	TRBJ1-5	.	TGTGCCTGGAGTGTACCGGGGAGGATCAATCAGCCCCAGCATTTT	CAWSVPGRINQPQHF
.	TRBV4-1	TRBJ1-1	.	TGCGCCAGCAGCCAAGAGGGGCGGGGTACTGAAGCTTTCTTT	CASSQEGRGTEAFF
TRBD1	TRBV12-5	TRBJ1-1	.	TGTGCTAGTGGTTTGTTCCGGACAGGGGCAGAACCGGGCACTGAAGCTTTCTTT	CASGLFRTGAEPGTEAFF
TRBD1	TRBV27	TRBJ2-7	.	TGTGCCAGCAGTTTAAAAGGGCCAGGGGGACAGGGAACCTACGAGCAGTACTTC	CASSLKGPGGQGTYEQYF
TRBD1	TRBV7-8	TRBJ2-7	.	TGTGCCAGCAGCCTAGCAGGACAGGGCTTCGAGCAGTACTTC	CASSLAGQGFEQYF
.	TRBV28	TRBJ1-2	.	TGTGCCAGCAGCGGCGCGGGGGGGTATGGCTACACCTTC	CASSGAGGYGYTF
TRBD1	TRBV30	TRBJ1-2	.	TGTGCCTGGAGCCTCCAACGGGTGGACAGGGTAGTGTTCTATGGCTACACCTTC	CAWSLQRVDRVVFYGYTF
TRBD1	TRBV27	TRBJ1-3	.	TGTGCCAGCAGTACTAATTCACAGGGGTATCGTGGAAACACCATATATTTT	CASSTNSQGYRGNTIYF
.	TRBV19	TRBJ1-5	.	TGTGCCAGTAGTCCGGGACAACATAGCAATCAGCCCCAGCATTTT	CASSPGQHSNQPQHF
.	TRBV6-5	TRBJ2-3	few	TGTGCCAGCAGCGGGGGTGTAGATACGCAGTATTTT	CASSGGVDTQYF
.	TRBV3-1/TRBV3-2	TRBJ2-3	.	TGTGCCAGCAGCCCGACGGGAGATACGCAGTATTTT	CASSPTGDTQYF
.	TRBV18	TRBJ1-1	.	TGTGCCAGCTCCCTACTTGACAGGCCCTCAACCAGCGAAGCTTTCTTT	CASSLLDRPSTSEAFF
.	TRBV12-5	TRBJ2-1	.	TGTGCTAGTGGTTTGGGCAGGGCCAGTGAGCAGTTCTTC	CASGLGRASEQFF
TRBD1	TRBV2	TRBJ2-1	.	TGTGCCAGCAGTGATCAGGGGGCTGGTGAGCAGTTCTTC	CASSDQGAGEQFF
.	TRBV29-1	TRBJ2-7	once	TGCAGCGTTGAGCTGCGCGGGAAAGGGCAGTACTTC	CSVELRGKGQYF
.	TRBV7-3	TRBJ1-1	once	TGTGCCAGCAGCCCAACCGGGACATTGAACACTGAAGCTTTCTTT	CASSPTGTLNTEAFF
.	TRBV9	TRBJ1-3	.	TGTGCCAGCAGCAAAGCACAGGGTTATGGAAACACCATATATTTT	CASSKAQGYGNTIYF
.	TRBV19	TRBJ1-3	once	TGTGCCACGGACAACTCTGGAAACACCATATATTTT	CATDNSGNTIYF
.	TRBV10-2	TRBJ2-5	.	TGCGCCAGCAGCGAAATTGGGGGCCCAGAGACCCAGTACTTC	CASSEIGGPETQYF
.	TRBV2	TRBJ1-1	.	TGTGCCAGCAGCGTACGAACAGTGAACACTGAAGCTTTCTTT	CASSVRTVNTEAFF
TRBD1	TRBV28	TRBJ1-6	.	TGTGCCAGCAGTAGCCCGGGACAGGAGGGTGTGCATAATTCACCCCTCCACTTT	CASSSPGQEGVHNSPLHF
.	TRBV30	TRBJ1-6	.	TGTGCCTGGTCCACGACAGCGAATTCACCCCTCCACTTT	CAWSTTANSPLHF
.	TRBV3-1/TRBV3-2	TRBJ1-2	.	TGTGCCAGCAGCCACCAGGCGGGGGCTAACTATGGCTACACCTTC	CASSHQAGANYGYTF
.	TRBV9	TRBJ2-1	.	TGTGCCAGCAGCGTAGGACAGAGCACCTACAATGAGCAGTTCTTC	CASSVGQSTYNEQFF
.	TRBV6-5	TRBJ2-1	once	TGTGCCAGCTCACACGTGGCCTACAATGAGCAGTTCTTC	CASSHVAYNEQFF
.	TRBV7-8	TRBJ1-1	.	TGTGCCAGCAGCTTTCTCCTATTTAGACGGGAGGGGAACACTGAAGCTTTCTTT	CASSFLLFRREGNTEAFF
.	TRBV19	TRBJ2-3	.	TGTGCCAGTAGAGCTGGTGGCACAGATACGCAGTATTTT	CASRAGGTDTQYF
TRBD1	TRBV25-1	TRBJ2-3	once	TGTGCCTCCGGCAGGGGGCCGGTAGATACGCAGTATTTT	CASGRGPVDTQYF
TRBD1	TRBV2	TRBJ1-5	.	TGTGCCAGCAGAGGAACAGGGGCGGGGCAGCCCCAGCATTTT	CASRGTGAGQPQHF
TRBD1	TRBV18	TRBJ1-2	.	TGTGCCAGCTCACCGGGAATAGGACAGGGGGCCCACGGCTACACCTTC	CASSPGIGQGAHGYTF
TRBD2	TRBV27	TRBJ2-1	.	TGTGCCAGCAGTCGTACTAGCGGGAGCTATGAGCAGTTCTTC	CASSRTSGSYEQFF
TRBD1	TRBV10-3	TRBJ2-1	.	TGTGCCATCAGCCCCACGGGACAGGGGAACAATGAGCAGTTCTTC	CAISPTGQGNNEQFF
.	TRBV4-1	TRBJ2-1	many	TGCGCCAGCAGCCAAGATCCAAACAATGAGCAGTTCTTC	CASSQDPNNEQFF
TRBD1	TRBV5-5	TRBJ1-1	.	TGTGCCAGCAGCTTTCAGGGGGGTAACACTGAAGCTTTCTTT	CASSFQGGNTEAFF
.	TRBV14	TRBJ2-5	.	TGTGCCAGCAGCCAATCAGCGAAAGAGACCCAGTACTTC	CASSQSAKETQYF
.	TRBV7-8	TRBJ2-2	.	TGTGCCAGCAGCTTCGGGGTTCAGGTCGGGGAGCTGTTTTTT	CASSFGVQVGELFF
.	TRBV7-9	TRBJ1-2	.	TGTGCCAGCAGCTTGAGGGTTAACTATGGCTACACCTTC	CASSLRVNYGYTF
TRBD1	TRBV5-1	TRBJ2-3	.	TGCGCCAGCAGCTCCGGATCCGGACAGGGGGCAGATACGCAGTATTTT	CASSSGSGQGADTQYF
.	TRBV14	TRBJ2-2	.	TGTGCCAGCAGCCAACCCGGGGGTTCCGGGGAGCTGTTTTTT	CASSQPGGSGELFF
TRBD1	TRBV28	TRBJ1-2	once	TGTGCCAGCAGTTCTGGACAGGATCTATGGGACTACACCTTC	CASSSGQDLWDYTF